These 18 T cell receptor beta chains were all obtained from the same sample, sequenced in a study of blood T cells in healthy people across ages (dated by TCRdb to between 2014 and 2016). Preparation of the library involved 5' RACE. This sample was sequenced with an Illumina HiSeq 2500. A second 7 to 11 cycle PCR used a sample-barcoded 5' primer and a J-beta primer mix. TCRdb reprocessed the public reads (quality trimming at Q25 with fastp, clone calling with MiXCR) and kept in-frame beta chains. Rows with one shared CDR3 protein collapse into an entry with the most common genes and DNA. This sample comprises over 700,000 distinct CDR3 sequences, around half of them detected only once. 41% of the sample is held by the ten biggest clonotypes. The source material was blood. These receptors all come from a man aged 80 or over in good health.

CDR3 coding DNA: TGCGCCAGCAGCTTGGCCCCCAGGGTCGGCAATTCACCCCTCCACTTT. This gives the protein CASSLAPRVGNSPLHF. This sequence joins TRBV5-1 and TRBJ1-6; a possible D gene is TRBD1 (5 bases). The germline CDR1 and CDR2 sequences are SGHRS and YFSETQ. This CDR3 has 16 residues. V lost 0 bases and J 7 bases, leaving 14 bases between the germline ends.

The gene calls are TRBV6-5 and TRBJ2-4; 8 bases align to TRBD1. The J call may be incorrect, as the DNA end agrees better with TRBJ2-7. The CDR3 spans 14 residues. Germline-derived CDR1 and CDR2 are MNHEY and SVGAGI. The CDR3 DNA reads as TGTGCCAGCAGGGGGACAGGACCAGCTTCCGAGCAGTACTTC. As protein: CASRGTGPASEQYF.

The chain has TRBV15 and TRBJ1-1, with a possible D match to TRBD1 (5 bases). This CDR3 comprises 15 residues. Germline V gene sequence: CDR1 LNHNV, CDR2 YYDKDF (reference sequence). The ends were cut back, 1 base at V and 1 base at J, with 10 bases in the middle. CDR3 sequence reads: CATSRAPGKNTEAFF. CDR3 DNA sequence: TGTGCCACCAGCAGAGCCCCAGGGAAGAACACTGAAGCTTTCTTT.

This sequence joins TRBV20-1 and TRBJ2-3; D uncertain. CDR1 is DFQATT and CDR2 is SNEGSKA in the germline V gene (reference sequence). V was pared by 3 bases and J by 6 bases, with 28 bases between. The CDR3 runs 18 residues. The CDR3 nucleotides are TGCAGTGCTAGGGCCCCGGTGTTGGGGATAACCCATCGGGATACGCAGTATTTT. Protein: CSARAPVLGITHRDTQYF.

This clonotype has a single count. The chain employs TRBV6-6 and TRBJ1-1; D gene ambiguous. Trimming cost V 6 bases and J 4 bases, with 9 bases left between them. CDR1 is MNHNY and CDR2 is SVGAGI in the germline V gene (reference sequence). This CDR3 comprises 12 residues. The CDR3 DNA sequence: TGTGCCAGCAGCCAACTGGGCACTGAAGCTTTCTTT. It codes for CASSQLGTEAFF.

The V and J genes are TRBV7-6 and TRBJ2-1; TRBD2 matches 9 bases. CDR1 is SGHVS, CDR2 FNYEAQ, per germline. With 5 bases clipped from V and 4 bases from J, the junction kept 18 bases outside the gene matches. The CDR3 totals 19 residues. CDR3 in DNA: TGTGCCAGCAGCCAAAGAGCGGGTTTCGGCCTAGCGGGGTACAATGAGCAGTTCTTC. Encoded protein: CASSQRAGFGLAGYNEQFF.

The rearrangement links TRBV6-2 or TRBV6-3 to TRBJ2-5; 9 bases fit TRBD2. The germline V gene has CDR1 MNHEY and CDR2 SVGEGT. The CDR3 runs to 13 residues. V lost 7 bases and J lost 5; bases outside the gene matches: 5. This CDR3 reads CASTGLARETQYF. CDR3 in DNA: TGTGCCAGCACCGGACTAGCGAGGGAGACCCAGTACTTC.

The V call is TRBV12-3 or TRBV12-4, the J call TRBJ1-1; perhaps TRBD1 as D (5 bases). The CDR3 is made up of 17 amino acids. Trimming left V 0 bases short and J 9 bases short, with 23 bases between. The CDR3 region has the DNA TGTGCCAGCAGTTTAGCCGGGACGGCGCCCGCGGTATACCAAGCTTTCTTT. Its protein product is CASSLAGTAPAVYQAFF.

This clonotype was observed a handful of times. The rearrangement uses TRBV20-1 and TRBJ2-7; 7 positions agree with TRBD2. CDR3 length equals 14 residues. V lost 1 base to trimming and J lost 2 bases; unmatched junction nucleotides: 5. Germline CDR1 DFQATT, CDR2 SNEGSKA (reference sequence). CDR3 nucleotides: TGCAGTGCTAGAGTCCTAGCGGATACCTACGAGCAGTACTTC. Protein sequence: CSARVLADTYEQYF.

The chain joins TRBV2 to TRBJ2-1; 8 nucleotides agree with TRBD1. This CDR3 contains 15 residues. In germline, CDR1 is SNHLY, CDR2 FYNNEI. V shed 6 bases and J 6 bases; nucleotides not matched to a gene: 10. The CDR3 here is CASRGQGMGLNEQFF. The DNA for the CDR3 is TGTGCCAGCAGAGGACAGGGTATGGGGCTCAATGAGCAGTTCTTC. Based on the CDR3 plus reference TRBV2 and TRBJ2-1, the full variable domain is EPEVTQTPSHQVTQMGQEVILRCVPISNHLYFYWYRQILGQKVEFLVSFYNNEISEKSEIFDDQFSVERPDGSNFTLKIRSTKLEDSAMYFCASRGQGMGLNEQFFGPGTRLTVL.

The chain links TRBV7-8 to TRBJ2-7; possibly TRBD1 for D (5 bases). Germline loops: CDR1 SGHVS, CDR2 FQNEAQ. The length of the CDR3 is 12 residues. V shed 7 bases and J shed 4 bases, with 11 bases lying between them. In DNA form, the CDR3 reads TGTGCCAGCAAAGGGGCAGCATACGAGCAGTACTTC. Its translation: CASKGAAYEQYF.

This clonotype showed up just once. DNA for the CDR3: TGTGCCATTTCTGGTTCAGGACAGACGGCCGGGGGGGGCTACACCTTC. It encodes CAISGSGQTAGGGYTF. The rearrangement links TRBV10-3 to TRBJ1-2; possibly TRBD1 for D (6 bases). The CDR3 runs 16 residues. V gave up 9 bases and J gave up 8 bases, with 28 bases separating them. Germline CDR1 and CDR2: ENHRY and SYGVKD.

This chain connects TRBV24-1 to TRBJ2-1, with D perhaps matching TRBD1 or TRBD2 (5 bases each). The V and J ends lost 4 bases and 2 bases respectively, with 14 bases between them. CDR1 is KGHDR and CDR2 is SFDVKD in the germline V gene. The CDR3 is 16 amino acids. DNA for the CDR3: TGTGCCACCAGTGAACCTTCGGGACCAACCTACAATGAGCAGTTCTTC. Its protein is CATSEPSGPTYNEQFF.

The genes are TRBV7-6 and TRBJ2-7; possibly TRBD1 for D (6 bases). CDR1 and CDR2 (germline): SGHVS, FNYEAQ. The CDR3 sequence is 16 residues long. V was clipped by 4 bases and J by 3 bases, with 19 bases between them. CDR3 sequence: CASSSAANLGGYEQYF. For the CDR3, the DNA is TGTGCCAGCAGCTCGGCAGCGAACCTAGGGGGCTACGAGCAGTACTTC.

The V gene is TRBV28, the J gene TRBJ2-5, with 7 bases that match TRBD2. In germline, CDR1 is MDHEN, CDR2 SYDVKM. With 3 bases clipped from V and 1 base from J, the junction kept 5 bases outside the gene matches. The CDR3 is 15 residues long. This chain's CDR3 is CASSFWASGQETQYF. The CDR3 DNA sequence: TGTGCCAGCAGTTTCTGGGCTAGCGGCCAAGAGACCCAGTACTTC.

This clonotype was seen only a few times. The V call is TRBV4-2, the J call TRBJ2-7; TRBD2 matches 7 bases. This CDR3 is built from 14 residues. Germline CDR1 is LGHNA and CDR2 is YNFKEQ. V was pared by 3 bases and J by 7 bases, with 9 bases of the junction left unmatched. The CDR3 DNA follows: TGTGCCAGCAGCCAGGGCGGGAGTTACAATGAGCAGTACTTC. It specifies CASSQGGSYNEQYF.

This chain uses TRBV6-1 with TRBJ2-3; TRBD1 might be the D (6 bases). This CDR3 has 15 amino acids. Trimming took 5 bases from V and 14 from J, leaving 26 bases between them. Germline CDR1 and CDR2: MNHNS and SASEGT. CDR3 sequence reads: CASSPSRTVFGDAYF. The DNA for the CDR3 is TGTGCCAGCAGTCCGTCGCGGACAGTTTTTGGAGACGCGTATTTT.

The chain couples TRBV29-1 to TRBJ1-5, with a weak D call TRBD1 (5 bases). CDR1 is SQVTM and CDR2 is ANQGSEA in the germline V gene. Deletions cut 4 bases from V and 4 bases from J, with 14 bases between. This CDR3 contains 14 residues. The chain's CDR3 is CSVVGGTGNQPQHF. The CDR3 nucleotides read TGCAGCGTTGTGGGGGGGACTGGTAATCAGCCCCAGCATTTT.